The rows below give T cell receptor beta chains drawn from one sample of a study of cytomegalovirus exposure and HLA in healthy donors. Using immunoSEQ multiplex PCR, the repertoire was profiled, and TCRdb retains in-frame clones only, with some absent. The data contain fewer than 130,000 clones, about 73% of them singletons. The sample was PBMCs. Source of these receptors: a woman in her 30s in good health and CMV-seronegative. The conserved cysteine and the conserved F or W are not part of the CDR3 here. Fields, in order: V gene, CDR3 length, J gene, CDR3 protein.

V: TRBV2; length: 12; J: TRBJ1-5; CDR3: ASSRTGGLQPQH
V: TRBV7-2; length: 13; J: TRBJ2-3; CDR3: ASTNRAGAADTQY
V: TRBV30; length: 11; J: TRBJ1-1; CDR3: AWRGQGNTEAF
V: TRBV25-1; length: 12; J: -; CDR3: ASRGGHGLYEQY
V: TRBV6-5; length: 12; J: TRBJ1-1; CDR3: ASTKRPLNTEAF
V: TRBV29-1; length: 13; J: TRBJ2-1; CDR3: SVDLRDRARNEQF
V: TRBV2; length: 12; J: TRBJ2-4; CDR3: ASSEGWEWDIQY
V: TRBV5-4; length: 14; J: TRBJ2-1; CDR3: ASSLGLAGSLNEQF
V: TRBV7-2; length: 13; J: TRBJ2-2; CDR3: ASSGGGGVTGELF
V: TRBV28; length: 15; J: TRBJ2-7; CDR3: ASSPEIGAGSPYEQY
V: TRBV5-1; length: 11; J: TRBJ2-5; CDR3: ASSFGGQETQY
V: TRBV6-5; length: 13; J: TRBJ2-1; CDR3: ASSYLTGTYNEQF
V: TRBV5-1; length: 13; J: TRBJ1-4; CDR3: ASSPGQGLNEKLF
V: TRBV30; length: 12; J: TRBJ1-3; CDR3: AWSQGGSGNTIY
V: TRBV28; length: 13; J: TRBJ2-2; CDR3: ASSSLGREHGELF
V: TRBV28; length: 13; J: TRBJ2-7; CDR3: ASSLGGRALYEQY
V: TRBV6-5; length: 11; J: TRBJ1-6; CDR3: ASRSSYNSPLH
V: TRBV6-4; length: 14; J: TRBJ2-7; CDR3: ASSDSAGAGPDEQY
V: TRBV5-4; length: 13; J: TRBJ2-5; CDR3: ASSLGASGRETQY
V: TRBV5-4; length: 13; J: TRBJ2-3; CDR3: ASHVAGGGADTQY
V: TRBV27; length: 13; J: TRBJ2-7; CDR3: ASSLMGQPLYEQY
V: TRBV7-2; length: 14; J: TRBJ2-1; CDR3: ASSLLTWGRGDEQF
V: TRBV10-1; length: 13; J: TRBJ1-1; CDR3: ASSESCQRDTEAF
V: TRBV7-8; length: 13; J: TRBJ2-7; CDR3: ASSQTGTSEYEQY
V: TRBV4-3; length: 14; J: TRBJ2-4; CDR3: ASSQEDSGVKNIQY
V: TRBV29-1; length: 15; J: TRBJ2-3; CDR3: SVQPLAGGLFTDTQY
V: TRBV6-1; length: 13; J: TRBJ1-2; CDR3: ASSEGAFPTIGYT
V: TRBV10-3; length: 14; J: TRBJ1-1; CDR3: AISEFGWAMNTEAF
V: TRBV28; length: 9; J: TRBJ2-1; CDR3: ASSFASEQF
V: TRBV9; length: 13; J: TRBJ1-3; CDR3: ASSPSEGAGNTIY
V: TRBV29-1; length: 13; J: TRBJ2-1; CDR3: SAGGTSGRLNEQF
V: TRBV4-2; length: 16; J: TRBJ1-6; CDR3: ASSQVGPQTAGAFTLH
V: TRBV5-4; length: 11; J: TRBJ1-2; CDR3: ASSLVTGYGYT
V: TRBV25-1; length: 13; J: TRBJ2-7; CDR3: ASSDFTAGIGEQY
V: TRBV4-3; length: 16; J: TRBJ2-3; CDR3: ASSQGPVASGNTDTQY
V: TRBV7-2; length: 13; J: TRBJ2-2; CDR3: ASNTPVGATGELF
V: TRBV7-8; length: 19; J: TRBJ2-5; CDR3: ASSLALGRESLKRGTETQY
V: TRBV27; length: 12; J: TRBJ1-5; CDR3: ASSFRGKAQPQH
V: TRBV29-1; length: 12; J: TRBJ2-3; CDR3: SVARTSAPDTQY
V: TRBV6-1; length: 10; J: TRBJ1-5; CDR3: ASSDLYQPQH
V: TRBV4-3; length: 11; J: TRBJ2-7; CDR3: ASSRGQSYEQY
V: TRBV6-5; length: 11; J: TRBJ1-4; CDR3: ASRRSKNEKLF
V: TRBV15; length: 14; J: TRBJ2-1; CDR3: ATSSPTSGILNEQF
V: TRBV13; length: 11; J: TRBJ2-1; CDR3: ASSPPRGSEQF
V: TRBV7-2; length: 12; J: TRBJ2-2; CDR3: ASSGIAVTGELF
V: TRBV6-5; length: 14; J: TRBJ2-7; CDR3: ASSYRAGQGAMEQY
V: TRBV6-1; length: 12; J: TRBJ1-2; CDR3: ASSDGRGVYGYT
V: TRBV10-1; length: 14; J: TRBJ2-2; CDR3: ASSELSRENTGELF
V: TRBV7-2; length: 10; J: TRBJ2-4; CDR3: ATCSAGDIQY
V: TRBV30; length: 13; J: TRBJ1-2; CDR3: AWSDGQAGHYGYT
V: TRBV7-6; length: 13; J: TRBJ2-5; CDR3: ASTRTSGSGETQY
V: TRBV7-9; length: 14; J: TRBJ1-5; CDR3: ASSHSARGLNQPQH
V: TRBV28; length: 13; J: TRBJ2-1; CDR3: ASTLAGSQVNEQF
V: TRBV6-6; length: 12; J: TRBJ1-5; CDR3: ASSAPGDNQPQH